The next 9 T cell receptor beta chains were all read from a single sample in a study of Ad26.COV2.S vaccination and SARS-CoV-2 variants. The treatment here: over 15 received Ad26.COV2.S at low or high dose, single or two shots; about five received placebo; per-sample allocation not given. Each sample was drawn 63 days after the first injection (of vaccine or placebo). Assay used: immunoSEQ multiplex PCR; TCRdb lists only in-frame clones, some missing. The sample yields approximately 480,000 clones, around 88% seen once. The source material was peripheral blood, sampled in a trial of Ad26.COV2.S vaccine versus placebo. Receptors were obtained from a person aged 18-60 years who received the Ad26.COV2.S COVID-19 vaccine or a placebo.

J is TRBJ2-4 and V is TRBV19; the D gene is possibly TRBD1 (6 bases). The V gene's germline CDR1 is LNHDA and CDR2 SQIVND (reference sequence). The CDR3 totals 17 residues. Trimming stripped 4 bases from V and 3 bases from J, with 19 bases between. In nucleotides, the CDR3 is TGTGCCAGTAGTACCCTTACCCAGGGGCAGGTCAAAAACATTCAGTACTTC. It encodes CASSTLTQGQVKNIQYF.

The chain carries TRBV11-3 and TRBJ2-1; no clear D gene. CDR1 is SGHNT, CDR2 YENEEA, per germline. V was clipped by 5 bases and J by 6 bases, with 11 bases between them. The CDR3 contains 13 residues. CDR3 coding DNA: TGTGCCAGCAGCCCGAGACACCGCAATGAGCAGTTCTTC. The encoded protein is CASSPRHRNEQFF.

The chain carries TRBV11-3 and TRBJ1-1, with a tentative D call TRBD1 (5 bases). Looked up from germline, CDR1 is SGHNT and CDR2 is YENEEA. V was cut by 4 bases and J by 4 bases, with 10 bases left in between. The CDR3 contains 13 residues. CDR3 loop: CASSSTASTEAFF. The CDR3 DNA reads TGTGCCAGCAGCTCGACAGCGAGCACTGAAGCTTTCTTT.

This chain connects TRBV7-9 to TRBJ2-3; D not resolved. The V end was cut by 7 bases, the J end by 2 bases, with 7 bases between. CDR1 and CDR2 (germline): SEHNR, FQNEAQ (reference sequence). The CDR3 contains 12 residues. The CDR3 loop reads CASTYTTDTQYF. DNA of the CDR3: TGTGCCAGCACCTATACCACAGATACGCAGTATTTT.

The genes are TRBV18 and TRBJ2-7, with 7 bases aligning to TRBD2. Germline values: CDR1 KGHSH, CDR2 LQKENI. Trimming cost V 8 bases and J 3 bases; bases outside gene matches: 7. The CDR3 consists of 13 residues. The CDR3 nucleotides are TGTGCCAGCGCCGGACTAGGGAGCTACGAGCAGTACTTC. It translates to CASAGLGSYEQYF.

The genes are TRBV3-1 (or the pseudogene TRBV3-2) and TRBJ2-7, with D perhaps TRBD2 (5 bases). This CDR3 is 12 amino acids long. Trimming left V 1 base short and J 10 bases short, with 11 bases between. The germline gives CDR1 LGHDT, CDR2 YNNKEL (reference sequence). In nucleotides, the CDR3 is TGTGCCAGCAGCCAAGCTTTAGCGTCCCAGTACTTC. Protein product: CASSQALASQYF.

This chain uses TRBV27 with TRBJ2-1, with TRBD2 matching 8 bases. Germline V gene lookup returns CDR1 MNHEY and CDR2 SMNVEV (reference sequence). V lost 3 bases to trimming and J lost 10 bases; unmatched junction nucleotides: 14. The CDR3 has 16 residues. The DNA of the CDR3 is TGTGCCAGCAGTTTCACCATGGGACTAGGTTTTCAGGAGCAGTTCTTC. This gives the protein CASSFTMGLGFQEQFF.

V usage is TRBV2 and J usage is TRBJ1-3, with 11 bases fitting TRBD1. The ends lost 6 bases at V and 0 bases at J; junction bases unmatched: 7. CDR3 size: 17 residues. Germline V gene lookup returns CDR1 SNHLY and CDR2 FYNNEI. The DNA of the CDR3 is TGTGCCAGCAGCGGACAGGGGGCCCCTAGCTCTGGAAACACCATATATTTT. Protein product: CASSGQGAPSSGNTIYF.

This clone has only one observation. Other DNA sequences within the sample encode an identical CDR3. This chain joins TRBV30 and TRBJ2-3; unclear D gene. Germline CDR1 is GTSNPN and CDR2 is SVGIG (reference sequence). The CDR3 extends over 11 amino acids. V was pared by 0 bases and J by 6 bases, with 4 bases between. The CDR3 DNA is TGTGCCTGGAGTGTAGGGGATACGCAGTATTTT. It encodes CAWSVGDTQYF.